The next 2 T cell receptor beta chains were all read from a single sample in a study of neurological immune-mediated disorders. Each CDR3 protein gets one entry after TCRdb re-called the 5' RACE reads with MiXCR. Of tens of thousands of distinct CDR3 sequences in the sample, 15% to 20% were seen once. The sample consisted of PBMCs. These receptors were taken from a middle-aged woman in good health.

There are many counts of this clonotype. The CDR3 nucleotides are TGTGCCTGGAGTTTTAGCGATTTAGCCAAAAACATTCAGTACTTC. It encodes CAWSFSDLAKNIQYF. The genes are TRBV30 and TRBJ2-4; D is possibly TRBD2 (5 bases). Germline CDR1 is GTSNPN and CDR2 is SVGIG (reference sequence). CDR3 length: 15 amino acids. V dropped 2 bases and J dropped 0 bases, with 11 bases sitting between them.

CDR3 nucleotide sequence: TGCGCCAGCAGCCAGGGGACAGGGGGTCTCGGCGTGGAGCTGTTTTTT. It is translated as CASSQGTGGLGVELFF. The rearrangement uses TRBV4-3 and TRBJ2-2; 11 bases are shared with TRBD1. The CDR3 length is 16 residues. CDR1 is LGHNA, CDR2 YSLEER, per germline. Trimming took 3 bases from V and 10 from J; bases not matched to a gene: 10.